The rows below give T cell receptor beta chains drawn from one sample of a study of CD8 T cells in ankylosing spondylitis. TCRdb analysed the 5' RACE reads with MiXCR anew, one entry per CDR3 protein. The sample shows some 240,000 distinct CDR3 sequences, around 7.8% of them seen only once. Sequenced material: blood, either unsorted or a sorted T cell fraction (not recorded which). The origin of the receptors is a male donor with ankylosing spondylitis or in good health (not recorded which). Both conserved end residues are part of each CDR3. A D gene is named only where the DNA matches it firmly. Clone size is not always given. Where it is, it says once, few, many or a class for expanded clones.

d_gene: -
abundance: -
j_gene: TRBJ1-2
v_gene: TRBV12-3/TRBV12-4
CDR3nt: TGTGCCAGCAGCTTGGGGTACGGCTACTCCTTC
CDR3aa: CASSLGYGYSF

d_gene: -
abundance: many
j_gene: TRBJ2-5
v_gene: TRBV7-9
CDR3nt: TGTGCCAGCAGCTCGGGGGGCCCCGAGACCCAGTACTTC
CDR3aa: CASSSGGPETQYF

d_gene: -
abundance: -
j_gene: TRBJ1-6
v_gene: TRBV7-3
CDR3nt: TGTGCCAGCAGCTTGAGGGGCGCCGGGAATTCACCCCTCCACTTT
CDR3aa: CASSLRGAGNSPLHF

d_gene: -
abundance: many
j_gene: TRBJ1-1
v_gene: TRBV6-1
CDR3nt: TGTGCCAGCAGTGATCAGGGAGGAACTGAAGCTTTCTTT
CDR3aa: CASSDQGGTEAFF

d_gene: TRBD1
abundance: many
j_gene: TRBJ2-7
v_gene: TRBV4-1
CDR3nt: TGCGCCAGCAGCTACGGACAGGGAGATTCCTACGAGCAGTACTTC
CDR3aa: CASSYGQGDSYEQYF

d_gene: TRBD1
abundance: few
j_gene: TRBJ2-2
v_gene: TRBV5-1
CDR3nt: TGCGCCAGCACGATACACAGGGGGAGTCCCGGGGAGCTGTTTTTT
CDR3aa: CASTIHRGSPGELFF

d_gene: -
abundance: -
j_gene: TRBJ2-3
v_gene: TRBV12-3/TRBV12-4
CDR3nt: TGTGCCAGCAGGATGACTGACGGACCCCCAGATACGCAGTATTTT
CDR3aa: CASRMTDGPPDTQYF

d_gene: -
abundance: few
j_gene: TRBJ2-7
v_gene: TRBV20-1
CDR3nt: TGCAGTGCTAGAACCGGCGGCGAGCAGTACTTC
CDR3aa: CSARTGGEQYF

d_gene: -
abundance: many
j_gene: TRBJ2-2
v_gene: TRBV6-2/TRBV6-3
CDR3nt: TGTGCCAGCACCATCGGGACTTCTAGCACCGGGGAGCTGTTTTTT
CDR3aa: CASTIGTSSTGELFF

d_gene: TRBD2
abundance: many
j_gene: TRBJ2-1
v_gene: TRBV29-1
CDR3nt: TGCAGCGTTGGTAATCTAGCGGGAGAGTTAGAGCAGTTCTTC
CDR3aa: CSVGNLAGELEQFF

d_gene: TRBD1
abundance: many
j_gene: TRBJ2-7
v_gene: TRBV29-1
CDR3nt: TGCAGCGTAGCCCGGGACAGGAGTGGAGAGCAGTACTTC
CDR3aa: CSVARDRSGEQYF

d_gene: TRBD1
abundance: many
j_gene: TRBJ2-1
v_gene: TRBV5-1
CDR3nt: TGCGCCAGCAGCTTGGGGGACAGTAACAATGAGCAGTTCTTC
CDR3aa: CASSLGDSNNEQFF

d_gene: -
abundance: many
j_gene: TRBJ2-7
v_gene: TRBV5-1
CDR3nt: TGCGCCAGCAGTAACGGGCAGGCCTACGAGCAGTACTTC
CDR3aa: CASSNGQAYEQYF

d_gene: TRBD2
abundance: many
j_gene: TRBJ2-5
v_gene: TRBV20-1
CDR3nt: TGCAGTGCTAGAGCTAGCGGGGGGACCGGGACCCAGTACTTC
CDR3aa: CSARASGGTGTQYF

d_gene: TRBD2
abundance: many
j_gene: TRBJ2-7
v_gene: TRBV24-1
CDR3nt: TGTGCCACCTCAGATCCCAGCGGGAGTCCCGACGAGCAGTACTTC
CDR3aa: CATSDPSGSPDEQYF

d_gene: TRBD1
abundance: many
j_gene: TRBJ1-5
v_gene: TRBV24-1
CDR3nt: TGTGCCACCAGTCGGACAGGGATTGGGCAGCCCCAGCATTTT
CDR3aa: CATSRTGIGQPQHF

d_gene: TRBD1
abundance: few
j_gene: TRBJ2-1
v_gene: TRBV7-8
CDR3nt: TGTGCCAGCAGCCCCCTGACAGGGGGTAAGGAGCAGTTCTTC
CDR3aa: CASSPLTGGKEQFF

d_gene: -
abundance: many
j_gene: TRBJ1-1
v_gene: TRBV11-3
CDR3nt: TGTGCCAGCAGCTTCAACAGGGACTCCTCCACTGAAGCTTTCTTT
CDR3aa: CASSFNRDSSTEAFF

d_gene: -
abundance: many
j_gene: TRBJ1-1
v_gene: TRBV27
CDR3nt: TGTGCCAGCAGGACGACAGGCACTGAAGCTTTCTTT
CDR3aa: CASRTTGTEAFF

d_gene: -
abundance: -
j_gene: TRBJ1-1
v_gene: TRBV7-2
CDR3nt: TGTGCCAGCAGCAAGGACAGTAACACTGAAGCTTTCTTT
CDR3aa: CASSKDSNTEAFF

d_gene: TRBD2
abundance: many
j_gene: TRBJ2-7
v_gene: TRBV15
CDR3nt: TGTGCCACCAGCAGAGGTTCCGGAGCGGCGGGAGATTTGGGCGAGCAGTACTTC
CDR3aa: CATSRGSGAAGDLGEQYF

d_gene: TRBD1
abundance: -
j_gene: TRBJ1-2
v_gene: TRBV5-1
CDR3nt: TGCGCCAGCAGCTTGGAAAGGACAGGGATCTATGGCTACACCTTC
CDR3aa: CASSLERTGIYGYTF

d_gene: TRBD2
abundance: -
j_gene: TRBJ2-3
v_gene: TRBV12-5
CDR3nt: TGTGCTAGTGGCTTGGAGCGGGGGGGCGTAGATACGCAGTATTTT
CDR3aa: CASGLERGGVDTQYF

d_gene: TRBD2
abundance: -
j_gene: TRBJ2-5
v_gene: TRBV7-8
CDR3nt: TGTGCCAGCAGCACTAGCGGGAGGGAGGAGACCCAGTACTTC
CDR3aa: CASSTSGREETQYF

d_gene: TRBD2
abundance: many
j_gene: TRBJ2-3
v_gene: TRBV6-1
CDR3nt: TGTGCCAGCAGTGTAGCGGGAGACACACATACGCAGTATTTT
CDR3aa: CASSVAGDTHTQYF

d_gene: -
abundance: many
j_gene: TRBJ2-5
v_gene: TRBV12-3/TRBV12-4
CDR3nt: TGTGCCAGCAGTCTAGGGACCAGACCGAAAGAGACCCAGTACTTC
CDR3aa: CASSLGTRPKETQYF

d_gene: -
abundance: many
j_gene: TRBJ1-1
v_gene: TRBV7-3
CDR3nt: TGTGCCAGCACCAAAATCGCCCGGTCGATGAACACTGAAGCTTTCTTT
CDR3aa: CASTKIARSMNTEAFF

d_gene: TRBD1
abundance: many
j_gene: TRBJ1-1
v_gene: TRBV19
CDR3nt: TGTGCCAGCATCCAGGGGGCGAGGAGCACTGAAGCTTTCTTT
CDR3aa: CASIQGARSTEAFF

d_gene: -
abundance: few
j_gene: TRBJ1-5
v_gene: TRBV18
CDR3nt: TGTGCCAGCTCACCACCTCTCGGGGATCAGCCCCAGCATTTT
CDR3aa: CASSPPLGDQPQHF

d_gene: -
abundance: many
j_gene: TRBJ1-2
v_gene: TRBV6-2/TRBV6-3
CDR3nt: TGTGCCAGCAGTTACTCGTTGGGCACGGCCGGATCAATTCTTAACTATGGCTACACCTTC
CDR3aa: CASSYSLGTAGSILNYGYTF

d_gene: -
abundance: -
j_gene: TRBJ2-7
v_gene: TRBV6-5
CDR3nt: TGTGCCAGCAGTTCCCAGGGTAGGGGCTACGAGCAGTACTTC
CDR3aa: CASSSQGRGYEQYF

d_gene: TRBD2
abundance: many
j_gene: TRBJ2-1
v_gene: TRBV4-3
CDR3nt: TGCGCCAGCAGCCTGGGACTAGCGGGAGACCCGTTCTTC
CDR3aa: CASSLGLAGDPFF

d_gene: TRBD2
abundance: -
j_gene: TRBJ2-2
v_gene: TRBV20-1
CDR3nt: TGCAGTGCTAGAGAGGCGGGGGGGCCTACCGGGGAGCTGTTTTTT
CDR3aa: CSAREAGGPTGELFF

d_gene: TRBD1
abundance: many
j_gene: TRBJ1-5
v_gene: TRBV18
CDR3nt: TGTGCCAGCTCACCAAGTAAGGGACAGGGTGGCCAGCCCCAGCATTTT
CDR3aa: CASSPSKGQGGQPQHF

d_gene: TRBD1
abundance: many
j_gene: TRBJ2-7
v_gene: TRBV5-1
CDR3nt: TGCGCCAGCAGCTTTACAGGGGGCGTTCGCTACGAGCAGTACTTC
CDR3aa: CASSFTGGVRYEQYF

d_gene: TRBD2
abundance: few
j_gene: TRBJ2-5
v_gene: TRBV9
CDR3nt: TGTGCCAGCAGCGTAGTCGGGACTAGTGGAGAGACCCAGTACTTC
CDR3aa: CASSVVGTSGETQYF

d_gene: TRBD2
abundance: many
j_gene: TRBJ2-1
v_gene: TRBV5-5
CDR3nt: TGTGCCAGCAGCCCGCGTTCGGGGGGGAACGGTGAGCAGTTCTTC
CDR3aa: CASSPRSGGNGEQFF

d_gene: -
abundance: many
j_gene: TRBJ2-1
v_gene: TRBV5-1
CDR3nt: TGCGCCAGCAGCTTGGTCGGGGACTCCTACAATGAGCAGTTCTTC
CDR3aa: CASSLVGDSYNEQFF

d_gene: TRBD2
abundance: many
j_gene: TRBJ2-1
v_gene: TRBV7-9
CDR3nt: TGTGCCAGCAGACCGACTAGCGGGGGGGACAATGAGCAGTTCTTC
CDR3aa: CASRPTSGGDNEQFF

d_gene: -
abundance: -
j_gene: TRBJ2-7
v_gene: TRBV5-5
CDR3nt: TGTGCCAGCAGCTTTGCGGTCCTCTGCGAGCAGTACTTC
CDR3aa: CASSFAVLCEQYF

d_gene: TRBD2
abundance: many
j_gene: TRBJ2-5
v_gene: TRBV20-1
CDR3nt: TGCAGTGCTAGCCTAGCGGGGGGGCGTGCTGAGACCCAGTACTTC
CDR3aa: CSASLAGGRAETQYF

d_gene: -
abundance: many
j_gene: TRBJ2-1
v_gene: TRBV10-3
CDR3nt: TGTGCCATCAGACGCTCAGCGCGGAGCTCCTACAATGAGCAGTTCTTC
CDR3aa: CAIRRSARSSYNEQFF

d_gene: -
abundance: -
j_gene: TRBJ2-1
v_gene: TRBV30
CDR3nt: TGTGCCTGGAGATCACTACTCTACAATGAGCAGTTCTTC
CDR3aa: CAWRSLLYNEQFF

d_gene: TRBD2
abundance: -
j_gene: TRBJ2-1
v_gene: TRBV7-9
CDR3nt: TGTGCCAGCAGCCCTAGCGGACTAGCGTTTTATGAGCAGTTCTTC
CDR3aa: CASSPSGLAFYEQFF

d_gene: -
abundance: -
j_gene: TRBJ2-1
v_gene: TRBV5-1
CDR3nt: TGCGCCAGCAGCGTTCCACAGGGCGATGAGCAGTTCTTC
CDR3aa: CASSVPQGDEQFF

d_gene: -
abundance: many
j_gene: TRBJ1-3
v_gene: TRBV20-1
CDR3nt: TGCAGTGCTCCGCGGGAGGGCACCATATATTTT
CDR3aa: CSAPREGTIYF

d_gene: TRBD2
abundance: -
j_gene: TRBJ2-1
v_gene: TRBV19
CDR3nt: TGTGCCAGTAGTCTCGACCCCCGGGGGCTAGCGGGGGACAATGAGCAGTTCTTC
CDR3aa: CASSLDPRGLAGDNEQFF